The 2 T cell receptor beta chains below were found in one sample sequenced in a study of blood T cell repertoires in COVID-19. Produced via immunoSEQ multiplex PCR; TCRdb's table is partial and in-frame only. The table has about 180,000 clones, roughly 77% seen once. Sample: peripheral blood. Receptors originate from a woman of 80 years or more with COVID-19, enrolled during active disease.

This chain joins TRBV9 and TRBJ2-5; the D gene is possibly TRBD1 (5 bases). Germline CDR1 reads SGDLS; CDR2 reads YYNGEE. Trimming removed 0 bases from V and 1 base from J, with 7 bases in between. The CDR3 extends over 14 amino acids. The CDR3 sequence: CASSVEGIQETQYF. The CDR3 DNA follows: TGTGCCAGCAGCGTAGAGGGGATCCAAGAGACCCAGTACTTC.

The rearrangement joins TRBV5-1 to TRBJ2-5; a possible D gene is TRBD2 (5 bases). The germline gives CDR1 SGHRS, CDR2 YFSETQ. Trimming removed 3 bases at V and 5 bases at J, with 14 bases between. The CDR3 loop spans 14 amino acids. The CDR3 spells CASSWRLSAETQYF. The DNA of the CDR3 is TGCGCCAGCAGCTGGAGACTATCGGCGGAGACCCAGTACTTC.